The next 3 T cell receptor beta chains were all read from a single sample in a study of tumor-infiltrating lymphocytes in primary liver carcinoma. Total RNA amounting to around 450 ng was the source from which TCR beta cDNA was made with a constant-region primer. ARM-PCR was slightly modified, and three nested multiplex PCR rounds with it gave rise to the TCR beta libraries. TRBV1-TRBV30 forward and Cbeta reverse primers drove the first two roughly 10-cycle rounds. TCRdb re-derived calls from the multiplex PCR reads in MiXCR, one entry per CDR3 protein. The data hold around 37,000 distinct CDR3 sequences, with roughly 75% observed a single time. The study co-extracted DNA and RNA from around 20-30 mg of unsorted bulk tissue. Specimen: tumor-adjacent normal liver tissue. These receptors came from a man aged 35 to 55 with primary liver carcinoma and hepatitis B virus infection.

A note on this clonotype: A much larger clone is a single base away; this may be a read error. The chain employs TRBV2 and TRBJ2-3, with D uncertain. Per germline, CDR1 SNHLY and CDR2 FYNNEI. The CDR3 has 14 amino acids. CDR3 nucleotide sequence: TGTACCAGCAGTTTTGACTTCTACACAGATACGCAGTATTTT. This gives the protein CTSSFDFYTDTQYF.

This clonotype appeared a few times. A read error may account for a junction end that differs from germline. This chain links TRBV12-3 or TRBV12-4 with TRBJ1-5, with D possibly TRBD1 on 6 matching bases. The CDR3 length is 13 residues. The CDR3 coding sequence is TGTGTCAGCCAGGGCTCGGGGGCTCAGCCCCAGCATTTT. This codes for CVSQGSGAQPQHF.

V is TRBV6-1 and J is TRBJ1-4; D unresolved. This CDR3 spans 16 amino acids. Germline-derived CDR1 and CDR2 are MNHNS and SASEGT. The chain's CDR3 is CISSEAGIATNEKLFF. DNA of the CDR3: TGTATCAGCAGTGAAGCGGGTATTGCAACTAATGAAAAACTGTTTTTT.